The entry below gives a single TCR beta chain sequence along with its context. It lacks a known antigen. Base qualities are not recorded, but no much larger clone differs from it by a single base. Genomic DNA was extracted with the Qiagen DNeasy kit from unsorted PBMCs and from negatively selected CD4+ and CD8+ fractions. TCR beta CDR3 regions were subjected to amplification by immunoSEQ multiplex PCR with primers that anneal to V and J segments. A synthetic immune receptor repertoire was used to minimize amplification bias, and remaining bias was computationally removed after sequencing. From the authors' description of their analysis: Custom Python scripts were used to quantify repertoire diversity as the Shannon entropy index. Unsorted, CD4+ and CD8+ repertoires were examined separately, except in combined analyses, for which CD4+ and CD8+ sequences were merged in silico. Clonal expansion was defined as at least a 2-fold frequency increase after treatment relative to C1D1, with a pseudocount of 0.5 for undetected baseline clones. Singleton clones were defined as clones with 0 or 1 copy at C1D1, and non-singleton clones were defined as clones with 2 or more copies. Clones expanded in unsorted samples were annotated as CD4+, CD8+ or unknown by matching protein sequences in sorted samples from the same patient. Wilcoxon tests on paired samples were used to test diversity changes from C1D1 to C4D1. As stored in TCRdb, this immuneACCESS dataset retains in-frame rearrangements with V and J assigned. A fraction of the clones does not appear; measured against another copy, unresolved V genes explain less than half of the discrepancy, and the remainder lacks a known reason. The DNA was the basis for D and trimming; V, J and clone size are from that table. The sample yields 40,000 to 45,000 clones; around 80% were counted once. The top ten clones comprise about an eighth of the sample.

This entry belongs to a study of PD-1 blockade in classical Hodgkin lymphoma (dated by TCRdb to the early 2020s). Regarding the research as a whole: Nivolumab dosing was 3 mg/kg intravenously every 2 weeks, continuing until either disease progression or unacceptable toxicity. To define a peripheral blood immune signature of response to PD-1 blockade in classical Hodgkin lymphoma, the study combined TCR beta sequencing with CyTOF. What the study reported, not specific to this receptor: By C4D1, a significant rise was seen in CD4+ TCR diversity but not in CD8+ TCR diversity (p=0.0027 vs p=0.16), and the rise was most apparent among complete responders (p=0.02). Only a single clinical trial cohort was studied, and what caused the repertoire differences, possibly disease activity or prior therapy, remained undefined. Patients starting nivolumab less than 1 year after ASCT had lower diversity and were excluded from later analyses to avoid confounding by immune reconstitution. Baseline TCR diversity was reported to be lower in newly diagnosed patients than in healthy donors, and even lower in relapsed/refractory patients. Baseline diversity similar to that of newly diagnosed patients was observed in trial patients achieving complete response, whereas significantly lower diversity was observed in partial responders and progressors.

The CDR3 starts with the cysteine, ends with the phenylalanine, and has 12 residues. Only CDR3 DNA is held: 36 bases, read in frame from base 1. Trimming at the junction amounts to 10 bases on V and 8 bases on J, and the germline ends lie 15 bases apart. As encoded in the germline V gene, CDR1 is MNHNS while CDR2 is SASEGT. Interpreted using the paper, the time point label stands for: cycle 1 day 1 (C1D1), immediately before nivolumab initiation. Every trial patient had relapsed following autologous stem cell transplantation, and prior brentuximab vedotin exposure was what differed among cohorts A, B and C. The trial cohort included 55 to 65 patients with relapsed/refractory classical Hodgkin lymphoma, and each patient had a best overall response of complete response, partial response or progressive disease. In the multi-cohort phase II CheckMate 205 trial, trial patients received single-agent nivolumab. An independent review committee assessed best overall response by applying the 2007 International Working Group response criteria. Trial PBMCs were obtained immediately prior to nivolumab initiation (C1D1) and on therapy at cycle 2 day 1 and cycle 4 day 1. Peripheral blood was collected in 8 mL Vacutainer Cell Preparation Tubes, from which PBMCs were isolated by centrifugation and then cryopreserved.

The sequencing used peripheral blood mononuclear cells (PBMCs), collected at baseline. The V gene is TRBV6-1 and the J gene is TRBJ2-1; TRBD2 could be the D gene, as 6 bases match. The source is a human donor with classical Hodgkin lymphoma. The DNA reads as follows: TGTGCCACGGGGGTAGGGTGGGATGAGCAGTTCTTC. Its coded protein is CATGVGWDEQFF.